The clone carrying this T cell receptor beta chain was observed once. Antigen: not known. The data originate from a study of CD8 T cells in Susac syndrome. Looking at the study overall: At the time their blood was drawn, patients with Susac syndrome were either therapy-naive, on corticosteroids (with some of them also receiving intravenous immunoglobulin), or on intravenous immunoglobulin alone. Overall study results and limits: When the CD4+ T cell repertoires of patients with Susac syndrome were examined, they did not show any clonal expansion.

Trimming pared 1 base from V and 1 base from J, leaving 8 bases between. This CDR3 spans 15 amino acids. RNA, at roughly 0.45 to 1 ug, was reverse transcribed with random hexamers. TCR beta CDR3 was amplified by immunoSEQ covering 54 Vbeta and 13 Jbeta. From the immunoSEQ multiplex PCR reads, TCRdb called clonotypes with MiXCR, one entry per CDR3 protein. This sample has some 180,000 distinct CDR3 sequences, with 90% to 95% found just once. The T cells that were sequenced for TCR beta were CD8+ and CD4+ cells from blood. The chain is built from TRBV12-3 or TRBV12-4 and TRBJ1-5; D is perhaps TRBD1 (5 bases). The clonotype comes from a human donor with Susac syndrome. Specimen: CD4+ T cells from PBMCs. The CDR3, as DNA: TGTGCCAGCAGTTTAGACCAGGGCAGCAATCAGCCCCAGCATTTT. The encoded protein is CASSLDQGSNQPQHF.